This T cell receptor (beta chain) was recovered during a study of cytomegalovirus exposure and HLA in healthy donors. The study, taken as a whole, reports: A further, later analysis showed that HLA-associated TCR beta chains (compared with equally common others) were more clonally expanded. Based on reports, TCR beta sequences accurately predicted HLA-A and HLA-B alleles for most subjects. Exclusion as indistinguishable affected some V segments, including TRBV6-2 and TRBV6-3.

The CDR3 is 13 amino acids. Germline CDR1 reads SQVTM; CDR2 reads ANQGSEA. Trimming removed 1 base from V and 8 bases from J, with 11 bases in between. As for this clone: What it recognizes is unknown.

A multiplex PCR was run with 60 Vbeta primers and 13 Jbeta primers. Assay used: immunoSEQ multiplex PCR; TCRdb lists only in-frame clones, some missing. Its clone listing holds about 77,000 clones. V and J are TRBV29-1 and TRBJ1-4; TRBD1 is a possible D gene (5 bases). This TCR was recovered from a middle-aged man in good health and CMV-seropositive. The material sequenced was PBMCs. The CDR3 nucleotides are TGCAGCGTTGAAGGTGGGGCAGAAGAAAAACTGTTTTTT. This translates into CSVEGGAEEKLFF.